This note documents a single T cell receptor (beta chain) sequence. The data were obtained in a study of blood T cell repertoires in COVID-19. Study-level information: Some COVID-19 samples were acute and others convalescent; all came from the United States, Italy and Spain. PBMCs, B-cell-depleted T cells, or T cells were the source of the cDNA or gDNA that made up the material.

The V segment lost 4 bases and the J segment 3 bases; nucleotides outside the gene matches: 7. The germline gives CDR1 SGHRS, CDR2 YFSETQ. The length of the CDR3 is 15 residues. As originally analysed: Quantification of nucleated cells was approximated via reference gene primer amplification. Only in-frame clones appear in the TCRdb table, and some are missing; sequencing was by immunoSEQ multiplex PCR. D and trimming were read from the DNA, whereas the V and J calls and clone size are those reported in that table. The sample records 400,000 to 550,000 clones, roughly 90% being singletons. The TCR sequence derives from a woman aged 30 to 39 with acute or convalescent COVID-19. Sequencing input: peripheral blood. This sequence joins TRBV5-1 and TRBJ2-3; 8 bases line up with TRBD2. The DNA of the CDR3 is TGCGCCAGCAGCCACAGGACTAGCTCGACAGATACGCAGTATTTT. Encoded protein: CASSHRTSSTDTQYF.